Each of the 29 T cell receptor beta chains below was sequenced from the same sample in a study of blood T cell repertoires in COVID-19. The protocol was immunoSEQ multiplex PCR, while the TCRdb copy is restricted to in-frame clones and leaves out a portion. The table includes approximately 380,000 clones, 88% detected once. The sequenced sample consisted of PBMCs or T cells enriched from blood (not recorded which). These receptors were obtained from a young woman who had recovered from COVID-19.

This clone came up once. The chain couples TRBV5-1 to TRBJ2-1; D call uncertain. The CDR3 length is 15 residues. Per the germline V gene, CDR1 is SGHRS and CDR2 is YFSETQ. Trimming pared 1 base from V and 2 bases from J, leaving 10 bases between. The CDR3 DNA is TGCGCCAGCAGCTTGTTGAGAAACCCCTACAATGAGCAGTTCTTC. Translation gives CASSLLRNPYNEQFF.

In its sample, this clone was seen once. This chain joins TRBV30 and TRBJ1-5; D not certain. Trimming left V 2 bases short and J 7 bases short, with 18 bases between. CDR3 length: 15 residues. CDR1 is GTSNPN, CDR2 SVGIG, per germline (reference sequence). CDR3 loop: CAWSPPFRGHQPQHF. The DNA of the CDR3 is TGTGCCTGGAGTCCCCCCTTTCGAGGGCACCAGCCCCAGCATTTT.

V usage is TRBV9 and J usage is TRBJ2-1, with 11 bases lining up with TRBD2. The CDR3 has 16 amino acids. Germline values: CDR1 SGDLS, CDR2 YYNGEE. Trimming took 3 bases from V and 8 from J; bases not matched to a gene: 10. CDR3 sequence (DNA): TGTGCCAGCAGCGATCCTAGCGGGGGGTACAATGATGAGCAGTTCTTC. It yields the protein CASSDPSGGYNDEQFF.

J is TRBJ1-2 and V is TRBV10-3; D gene ambiguous. The CDR3 consists of 13 residues. Trimming took 1 base from V and 8 from J, leaving 11 bases between them. Germline V gene lookup returns CDR1 ENHRY and CDR2 SYGVKD. For the CDR3, the DNA is TGTGCCATCAGTGAGTTAGTCCGCTGGGGCTACACCTTC. It yields the protein CAISELVRWGYTF.

V gene TRBV9 combines with J gene TRBJ1-1; tentative D call: TRBD1 (6 bases). CDR1 and CDR2 (germline): SGDLS, YYNGEE. V lost 3 bases to trimming and J lost 4 bases, with 16 bases between them. The CDR3 sequence is 15 residues long. The CDR3 DNA is TGTGCCAGCAGCGAGACCCGCGGGGGCGGCACTGAAGCTTTCTTT. This codes for CASSETRGGGTEAFF.

This clone was observed a few times. The chain combines TRBV6-2 or TRBV6-3 with TRBJ2-7; 10 nucleotides align to TRBD2. The CDR3 has 14 amino acids. With V trimmed by 6 bases and J by 0 bases, 2 bases remained unmatched. Per the germline V gene, CDR1 is MNHEY and CDR2 is SVGEGT. The CDR3, as DNA: TGTGCCAGCAGCCGGACTAGCGGCTCCTACGAGCAGTACTTC. This codes for CASSRTSGSYEQYF.

V is TRBV7-8 and J is TRBJ1-5; 8 bases map to TRBD1. CDR3 size: 16 residues. Germline CDR1 and CDR2: SGHVS and FQNEAQ. The J segment lost 3 bases and the V segment lost 1 base, leaving 5 bases of the junction unmatched. In DNA, the CDR3 is TGTGCCAGCAGCTTAGATGGGACAGGCCCCAATCAGCCCCAGCATTTT. Protein: CASSLDGTGPNQPQHF.

The chain joins TRBV11-2 to TRBJ1-1; D is perhaps TRBD1 (5 bases). This CDR3 is 15 amino acids long. Germline V lookup: CDR1 SGHAT, CDR2 FQNNGV. V was trimmed by 2 bases and J by 1 base, leaving 11 bases between them. The CDR3 DNA reads as TGTGCCAGCAGCTTACAGGGTCCCCCGAACACTGAAGCTTTCTTT. Amino acids: CASSLQGPPNTEAFF.

The chain is built from TRBV29-1 and TRBJ2-2; no firm D call. The CDR3 length is 13 residues. Germline V lookup: CDR1 SQVTM, CDR2 ANQGSEA. Trimming left V 4 bases short and J 7 bases short, with 13 bases between. CDR3 nucleotides: TGCAGCGTTGGTCTCCGAGGCGGCGGGGAGCTGTTTTTT. This encodes CSVGLRGGGELFF.

This chain connects TRBV7-9 to TRBJ1-2, with D perhaps TRBD1 (5 bases). The CDR3 is 17 residues long. CDR1 and CDR2 (germline): SEHNR, FQNEAQ (reference sequence). Between the trimmed V and J ends, which lost 5 bases and 3 bases, there was a span of 22 bases. CDR3 coding DNA: TGTGCCAGCAGCCCCCAGGGCCGGTCAGGTCCGTACTATGGCTACACCTTC. Translating gives CASSPQGRSGPYYGYTF.

This chain connects TRBV6-5 to TRBJ1-6, with D possibly being TRBD1 (5 bases). Trimming pared 5 bases from V and 12 bases from J, leaving 14 bases between. This CDR3 has 13 amino acids. CDR1 and CDR2 from the germline V gene are MNHEY and SVGAGI. CDR3 sequence (DNA): TGTGCCAGCAGTCTCGACCGCAGGGAACCCCTCCACTTT. Translating it yields CASSLDRREPLHF.

CDR3 protein: CSASRGPGYTF. As DNA, the CDR3 is TGCAGTGCTAGCAGGGGCCCTGGCTACACCTTC. The chain uses TRBV20-1 and TRBJ1-2; D might be TRBD1 (6 bases). CDR3 length equals 11 residues. Trimming pared 3 bases from V and 7 bases from J, leaving 9 bases between. Germline assignment: CDR1 DFQATT and CDR2 SNEGSKA (reference sequence).

J is TRBJ2-5 and V is TRBV7-9; D perhaps matches TRBD1 (7 bases). Trimming cost V 4 bases and J 1 base, with 16 bases left between them. The germline CDR1 and CDR2 sequences are SEHNR and FQNEAQ (reference sequence). There are 16 residues in the CDR3. CDR3 region: CASSSKLAGGQETQYF. CDR3 nucleotide sequence: TGTGCCAGCAGCTCTAAACTAGCAGGGGGCCAAGAGACCCAGTACTTC.

This chain joins TRBV3-1 (or the pseudogene TRBV3-2) and TRBJ1-6; 8 bases align to TRBD1. V was pared by 4 bases and J by 10 bases, with 6 bases of the junction left unmatched. CDR1 LGHDT and CDR2 YNNKEL come from the germline V gene (reference sequence). The CDR3 is 14 residues long. The CDR3 spells CASSRTGSQSPLHF. In nucleotides, the CDR3 is TGTGCCAGCAGCCGGACAGGGAGTCAATCACCCCTCCACTTT.

Concerning this clone: The sample holds other DNA sequences that translate to the same CDR3. V is TRBV9 and J is TRBJ2-7; 11 bases map to TRBD1. V dropped 2 bases and J dropped 2; count of bases not matched to a gene: 0. The CDR3 has 14 residues. Per the germline V gene, CDR1 is SGDLS and CDR2 is YYNGEE. The CDR3, as DNA: TGTGCCAGCAGCGTGGGACAGGGGGCCTACGAGCAGTACTTC. Translated, it gives CASSVGQGAYEQYF.

This chain connects TRBV9 to TRBJ2-7, with 8 bases fitting TRBD1. The J segment lost 3 bases and the V segment lost 3 bases, leaving 2 bases of the junction unmatched. Looked up from germline, CDR1 is SGDLS and CDR2 is YYNGEE. The CDR3 spans 13 residues. CDR3 coding DNA: TGTGCCAGCAGCGGAGGGACAGGCTACGAGCAGTACTTC. Translated, it gives CASSGGTGYEQYF. Full variable domain (missing parts from reference TRBV9 and TRBJ2-7): DSGVTQTPKHLITATGQRVTLRCSPRSGDLSVYWYQQSLDQGLQFLIQYYNGEERAKGNILERFSAQQFPDLHSELNLSSLELGDSALYFCASSGGTGYEQYFGPGTRLTVT.

The rearrangement joins TRBV19 to TRBJ1-4; unclear D gene. Between the trimmed V and J ends, which lost 8 bases and 4 bases, there was a span of 11 bases. The CDR3 has 13 residues. Per the germline V gene, CDR1 is LNHDA and CDR2 is SQIVND (reference sequence). CDR3 loop: CASSGRRNEKLFF. CDR3 in DNA: TGTGCCAGTTCTGGCAGGCGTAATGAAAAACTGTTTTTT. The full variable domain, in which reference TRBV19 and TRBJ1-4 provide the parts outside the CDR3, is DGGITQSPKYLFRKEGQNVTLSCEQNLNHDAMYWYRQDPGQGLRLIYYSQIVNDFQKGDIAEGYSVSREKKESFPLTVTSAQKNPTAFYLCASSGRRNEKLFFGSGTQLSVL.

The chain employs TRBV11-2 and TRBJ1-1; D is ambiguous. The CDR3 sequence is 14 residues long. Germline loops: CDR1 SGHAT, CDR2 FQNNGV. Trimming removed 1 base from V and 1 base from J, with 7 bases in between. CDR3 amino acids: CASSLAAKNTEAFF. The CDR3, as DNA: TGTGCCAGCAGCTTAGCAGCGAAGAACACTGAAGCTTTCTTT.

The chain combines TRBV29-1 with TRBJ2-7; 8 bases fit TRBD1. This CDR3 contains 14 residues. Germline loops: CDR1 SQVTM, CDR2 ANQGSEA. V lost 1 base to trimming and J lost 2 bases; unmatched junction nucleotides: 4. In DNA, the CDR3 is TGCAGCGTTGAAGGGACAGGGAACCCCTACGAGCAGTACTTC. Its translation is CSVEGTGNPYEQYF.

The chain links TRBV28 to TRBJ2-7, with D hard to call. The CDR3 length is 14 residues. The V end was cut by 6 bases, the J end by 2 bases, with 14 bases between. The germline V gene has CDR1 MDHEN and CDR2 SYDVKM. In DNA form, the CDR3 reads TGTGCCAGCAGGAAACCAGGCCAAGCCTACGAGCAGTACTTC. It translates to CASRKPGQAYEQYF.

The V call is TRBV9, the J call TRBJ2-2; TRBD1 is a possible D gene (5 bases). Trimming removed 4 bases at V and 1 base at J, with 14 bases between. This CDR3 contains 16 residues. The germline gives CDR1 SGDLS, CDR2 YYNGEE. CDR3 nucleotide sequence: TGTGCCAGCAGCCCTGATCCAACAGGGAACACCGGGGAGCTGTTTTTT. It specifies CASSPDPTGNTGELFF.

This chain connects TRBV4-3 to TRBJ2-5; 7 nucleotides match TRBD2. CDR1 LGHNA and CDR2 YSLEER come from the germline V gene. The CDR3 has 15 residues. V lost 4 bases and J lost 9; bases outside the gene matches: 14. The CDR3 spells CASSPDGTTSVAQYF. CDR3 nucleotides: TGCGCCAGCAGCCCCGACGGGACTACCTCGGTCGCCCAGTACTTC.

The table lists this clone with a count of one. The chain is built from TRBV11-3 and TRBJ1-1; 9 nucleotides align to TRBD1. Germline V gives CDR1 SGHNT, CDR2 YENEEA. Germline trimming cut 4 bases from V and 7 bases from J; bases unmatched to any gene: 7. This CDR3 is built from 14 residues. The CDR3 loop is CASSSRTGANEAFF. The CDR3, as DNA: TGTGCCAGCAGCTCCCGGACAGGGGCTAATGAAGCTTTCTTT.

This chain joins TRBV7-9 and TRBJ2-5; D might be TRBD1 (6 bases). This CDR3 contains 14 residues. Trimming removed 1 base at V and 4 bases at J, with 10 bases between. From germline, CDR1 is SEHNR and CDR2 FQNEAQ (reference sequence). The CDR3 protein is CASSLVLGGETQYF. In DNA, the CDR3 is TGTGCCAGCAGCTTAGTCTTAGGGGGAGAGACCCAGTACTTC.

This clone appeared a single time. V usage is TRBV6-1 and J usage is TRBJ1-1; D gene unclear. V was pared by 1 base and J by 4 bases, with 10 bases between. The germline gives CDR1 MNHNS, CDR2 SASEGT. The CDR3 spans 14 residues. CDR3 coding DNA: TGTGCCAGCAGTGAAGAATTAGGAGGCACTGAAGCTTTCTTT. It translates to CASSEELGGTEAFF.

The rearrangement links TRBV4-1 to TRBJ2-1, with D perhaps TRBD2 (5 bases). CDR1 and CDR2 (germline): MGHRA, YSYEKL. Trimming cost V 3 bases and J 5 bases, with 14 bases left between them. CDR3 length: 15 residues. DNA for the CDR3: TGCGCCAGCAGCCAGACGACTAACCGGAACAATGAGCAGTTCTTC. This sequence encodes CASSQTTNRNNEQFF.

This clone was seen only once. The rearrangement joins TRBV12-5 to TRBJ2-2; the D gene is possibly TRBD1 (7 bases). Germline-derived CDR1 and CDR2 are LGHNT and FRNRAP. The CDR3 length is 18 residues. With 7 bases removed from V and 6 bases from J, the gap between germline ends came to 27 bases. CDR3 sequence: CASAQSPKTGEEAGELFF. As DNA, the CDR3 is TGTGCTAGTGCCCAATCCCCAAAAACAGGGGAGGAGGCCGGGGAGCTGTTTTTT.

This chain connects TRBV4-1 to TRBJ1-6; no clear D. Germline V gene lookup returns CDR1 MGHRA and CDR2 YSYEKL. The CDR3 totals 15 residues. The V and J ends lost 0 bases and 8 bases respectively, with 11 bases between them. CDR3 DNA sequence: TGCGCCAGCAGCCAAGATCAGGTTTCTGATTCACCCCTCCACTTT. Its protein product is CASSQDQVSDSPLHF.

This clone has a handful of counts. The chain recombines TRBV18 with TRBJ1-1, with D tentatively TRBD1 (5 bases). V lost 5 bases and J 4 bases, leaving 5 bases between the germline ends. This CDR3 has 11 residues. The germline V gene encodes CDR1 KGHSH and CDR2 LQKENI. The CDR3 nucleotides read TGTGCCAGCTCAGGGGCCACTGAAGCTTTCTTT. It translates to CASSGATEAFF. Complete variable domain (other parts from reference TRBV18 and TRBJ1-1): NAGVMQNPRHLVRRRGQEARLRCSPMKGHSHVYWYRQLPEEGLKFMVYLQKENIIDESGMPKERFSAEFPKEGPSILRIQQVVRGDSAAYFCASSGATEAFFGQGTRLTVV.